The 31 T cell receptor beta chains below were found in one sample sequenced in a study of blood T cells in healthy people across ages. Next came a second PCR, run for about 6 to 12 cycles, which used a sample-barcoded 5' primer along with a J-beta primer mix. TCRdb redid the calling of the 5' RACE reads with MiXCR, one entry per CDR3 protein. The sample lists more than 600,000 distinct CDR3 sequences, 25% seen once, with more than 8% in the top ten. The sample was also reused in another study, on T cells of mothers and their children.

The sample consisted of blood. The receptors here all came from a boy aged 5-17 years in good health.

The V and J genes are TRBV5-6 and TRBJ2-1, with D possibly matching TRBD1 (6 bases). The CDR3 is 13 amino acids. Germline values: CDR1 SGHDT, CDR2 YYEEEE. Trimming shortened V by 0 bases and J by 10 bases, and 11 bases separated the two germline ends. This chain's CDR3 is CASSLAQGYEQFF. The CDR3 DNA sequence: TGTGCCAGCAGCTTGGCTCAGGGGTACGAGCAGTTCTTC.

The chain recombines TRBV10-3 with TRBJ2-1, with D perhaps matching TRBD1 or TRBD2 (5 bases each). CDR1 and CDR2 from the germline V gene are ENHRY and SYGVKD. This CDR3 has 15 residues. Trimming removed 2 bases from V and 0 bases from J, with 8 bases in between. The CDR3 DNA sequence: TGTGCCATCAGTGAGGGGGGAGTCTCCTACAATGAGCAGTTCTTC. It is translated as CAISEGGVSYNEQFF.

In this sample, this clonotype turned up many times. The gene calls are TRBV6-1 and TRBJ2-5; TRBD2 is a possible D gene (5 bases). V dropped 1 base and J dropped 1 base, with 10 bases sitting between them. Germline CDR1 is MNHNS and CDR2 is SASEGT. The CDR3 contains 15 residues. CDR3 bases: TGTGCCAGCAGTGAAGAGGGCGGACTCCAAGAGACCCAGTACTTC. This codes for CASSEEGGLQETQYF.

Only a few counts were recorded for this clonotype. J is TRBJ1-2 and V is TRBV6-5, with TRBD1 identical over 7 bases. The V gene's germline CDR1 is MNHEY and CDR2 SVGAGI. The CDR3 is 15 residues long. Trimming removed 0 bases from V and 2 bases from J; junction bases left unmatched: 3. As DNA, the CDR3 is TGTGCCAGCAGTTACTCGGTGGGACAGAACTATGGCTACACCTTC. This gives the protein CASSYSVGQNYGYTF.

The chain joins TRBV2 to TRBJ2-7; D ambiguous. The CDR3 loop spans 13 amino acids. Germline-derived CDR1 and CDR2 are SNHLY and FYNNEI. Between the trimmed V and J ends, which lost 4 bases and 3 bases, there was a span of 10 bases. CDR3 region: CASSGDLGYEQYF. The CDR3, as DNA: TGTGCCAGCAGTGGAGACCTGGGCTACGAGCAGTACTTC.

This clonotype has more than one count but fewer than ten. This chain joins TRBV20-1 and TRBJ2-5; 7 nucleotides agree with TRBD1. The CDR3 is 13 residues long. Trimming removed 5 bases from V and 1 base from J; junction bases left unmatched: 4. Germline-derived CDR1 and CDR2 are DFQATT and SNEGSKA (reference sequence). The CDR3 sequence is CSAADRFQETQYF. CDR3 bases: TGCAGTGCTGCGGACAGGTTCCAAGAGACCCAGTACTTC.

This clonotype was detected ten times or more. CDR3 DNA sequence: TGCAGCGCTACCGAGACGGCAGATACGCAGTATTTT. This encodes CSATETADTQYF. The genes are TRBV29-1 and TRBJ2-3; D remains ambiguous. V lost 7 bases and J lost 4, with 12 bases in between. Per the germline V gene, CDR1 is SQVTM and CDR2 is ANQGSEA. This CDR3 comprises 12 residues.

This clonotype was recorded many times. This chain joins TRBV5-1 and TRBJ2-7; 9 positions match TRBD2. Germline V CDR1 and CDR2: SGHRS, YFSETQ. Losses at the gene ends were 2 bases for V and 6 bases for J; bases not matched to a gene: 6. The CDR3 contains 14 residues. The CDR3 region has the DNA TGCGCCAGCAGCTTTGGTAGCGGGAGTAGCGAGCAGTACTTC. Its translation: CASSFGSGSSEQYF. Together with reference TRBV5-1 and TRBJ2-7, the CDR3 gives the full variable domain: KAGVTQTPRYLIKTRGQQVTLSCSPISGHRSVSWYQQTPGQGLQFLFEYFSETQRNKGNFPGRFSGRQFSNSRSEMNVSTLELGDSALYLCASSFGSGSSEQYFGPGTRLTVT.

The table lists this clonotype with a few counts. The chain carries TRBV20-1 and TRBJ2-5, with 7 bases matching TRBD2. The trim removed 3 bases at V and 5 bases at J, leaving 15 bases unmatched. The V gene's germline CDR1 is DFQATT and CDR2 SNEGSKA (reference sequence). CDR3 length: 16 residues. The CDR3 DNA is TGCAGTGCTAGGGGGAAGCGGGGTCAGAGACGGGAGACCCAGTACTTC. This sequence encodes CSARGKRGQRRETQYF.

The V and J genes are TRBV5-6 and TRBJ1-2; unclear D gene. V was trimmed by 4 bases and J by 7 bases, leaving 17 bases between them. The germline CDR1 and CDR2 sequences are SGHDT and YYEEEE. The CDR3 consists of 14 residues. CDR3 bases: TGTGCCAGCAGCGTTGACGGGCAAATCTGTGGCTACACCTTC. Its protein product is CASSVDGQICGYTF.

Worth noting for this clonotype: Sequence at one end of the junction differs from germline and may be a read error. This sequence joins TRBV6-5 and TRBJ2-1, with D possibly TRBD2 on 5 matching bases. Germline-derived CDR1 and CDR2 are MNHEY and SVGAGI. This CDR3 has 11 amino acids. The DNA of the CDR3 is TGTGCCACCAGTAGAAGCGGTGAGCAGTTCTTC. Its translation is CATSRSGEQFF.

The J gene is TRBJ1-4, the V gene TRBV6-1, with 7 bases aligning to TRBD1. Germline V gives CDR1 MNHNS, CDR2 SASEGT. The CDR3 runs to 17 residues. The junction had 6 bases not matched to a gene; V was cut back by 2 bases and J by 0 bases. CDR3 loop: CASSEWDSTTTNEKLFF. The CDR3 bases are TGTGCCAGCAGTGAATGGGACAGTACAACAACTAATGAAAAACTGTTTTTT.

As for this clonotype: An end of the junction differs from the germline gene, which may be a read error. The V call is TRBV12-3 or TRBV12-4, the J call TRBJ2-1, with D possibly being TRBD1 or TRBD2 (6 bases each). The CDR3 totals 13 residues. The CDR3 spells CATRGDSNNEQFF. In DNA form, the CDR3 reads TGTGCCACAAGGGGGGACTCCAACAATGAGCAGTTCTTC.

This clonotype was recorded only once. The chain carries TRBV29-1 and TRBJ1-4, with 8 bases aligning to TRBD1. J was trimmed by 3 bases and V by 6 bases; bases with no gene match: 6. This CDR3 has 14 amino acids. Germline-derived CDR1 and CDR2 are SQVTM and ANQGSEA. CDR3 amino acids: CSVSTGGANEKLFF. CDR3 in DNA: TGCAGCGTCTCTACAGGGGGAGCTAATGAAAAACTGTTTTTT.

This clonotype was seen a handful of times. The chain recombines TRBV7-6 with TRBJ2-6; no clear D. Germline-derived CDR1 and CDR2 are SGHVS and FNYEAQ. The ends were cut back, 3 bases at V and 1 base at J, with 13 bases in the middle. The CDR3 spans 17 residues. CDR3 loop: CASSFGPRKSGANVLTF. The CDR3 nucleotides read TGTGCCAGCAGCTTTGGACCCCGTAAATCTGGGGCCAACGTCCTGACTTTC.

CDR3: CASSSGSLETQYF. The CDR3 region has the DNA TGTGCCAGCAGCAGCGGGAGTCTTGAGACCCAGTACTTC. J is TRBJ2-5 and V is TRBV6-6; TRBD2 agrees at 8 bases. Germline CDR1 is MNHNY and CDR2 is SVGAGI (reference sequence). V dropped 6 bases and J dropped 5; count of bases not matched to a gene: 5. The CDR3 contains 13 residues.

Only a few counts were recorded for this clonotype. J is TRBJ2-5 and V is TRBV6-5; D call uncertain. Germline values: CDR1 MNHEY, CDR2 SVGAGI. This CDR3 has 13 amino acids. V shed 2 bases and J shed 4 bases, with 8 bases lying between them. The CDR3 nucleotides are TGTGCCAGCAGTTACGGAGACCTAGAGACCCAGTACTTC. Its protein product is CASSYGDLETQYF.

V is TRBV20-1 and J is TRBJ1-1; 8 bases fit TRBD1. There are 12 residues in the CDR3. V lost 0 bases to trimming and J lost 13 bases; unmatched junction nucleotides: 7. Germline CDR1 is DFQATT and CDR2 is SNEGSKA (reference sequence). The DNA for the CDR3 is TGCAGTGCTAGAGAGACAGGGGAGGGTCTTTTCTTT. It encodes CSARETGEGLFF.

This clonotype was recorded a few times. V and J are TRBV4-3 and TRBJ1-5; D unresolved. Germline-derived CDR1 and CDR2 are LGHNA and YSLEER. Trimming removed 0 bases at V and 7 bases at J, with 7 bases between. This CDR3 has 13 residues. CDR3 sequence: CASSQEKGQPQHF. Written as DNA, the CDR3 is TGCGCCAGCAGCCAAGAGAAGGGCCAGCCCCAGCATTTT.

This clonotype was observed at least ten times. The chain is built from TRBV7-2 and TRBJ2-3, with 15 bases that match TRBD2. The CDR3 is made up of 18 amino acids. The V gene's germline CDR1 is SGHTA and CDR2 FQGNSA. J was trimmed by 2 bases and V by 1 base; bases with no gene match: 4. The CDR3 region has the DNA TGTGCCAGCAGCTTAGTGGGGACTAGCGGGGGGTACACAGATACGCAGTATTTT. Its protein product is CASSLVGTSGGYTDTQYF.

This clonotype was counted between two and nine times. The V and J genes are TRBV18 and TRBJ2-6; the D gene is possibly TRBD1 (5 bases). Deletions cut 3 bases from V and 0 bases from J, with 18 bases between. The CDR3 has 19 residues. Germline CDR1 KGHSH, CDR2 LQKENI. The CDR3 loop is CASSPERQGILSGANVLTF. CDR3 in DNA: TGTGCCAGCTCACCGGAACGGCAGGGAATTCTCTCTGGGGCCAACGTCCTGACTTTC.

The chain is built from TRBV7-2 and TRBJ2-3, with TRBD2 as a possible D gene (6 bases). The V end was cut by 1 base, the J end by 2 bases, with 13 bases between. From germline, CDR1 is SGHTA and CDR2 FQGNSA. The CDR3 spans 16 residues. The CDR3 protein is CASSLGAGINTDTQYF. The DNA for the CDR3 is TGTGCCAGCAGCTTAGGAGCGGGCATTAACACAGATACGCAGTATTTT.

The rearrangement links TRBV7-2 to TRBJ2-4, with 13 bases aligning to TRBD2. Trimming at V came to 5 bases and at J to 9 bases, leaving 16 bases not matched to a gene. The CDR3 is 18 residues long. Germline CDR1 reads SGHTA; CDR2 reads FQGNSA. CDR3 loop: CASSPTPQTSGRFGIQYF. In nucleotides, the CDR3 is TGTGCCAGCAGCCCCACCCCTCAGACTAGCGGGAGGTTTGGCATTCAGTACTTC.

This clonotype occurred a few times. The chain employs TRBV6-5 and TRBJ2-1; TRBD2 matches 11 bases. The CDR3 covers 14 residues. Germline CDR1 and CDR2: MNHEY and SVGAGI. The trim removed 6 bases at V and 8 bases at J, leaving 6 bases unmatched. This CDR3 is CASSLLAGADEQFF. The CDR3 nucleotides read TGTGCCAGCAGCCTACTAGCGGGAGCTGATGAGCAGTTCTTC.

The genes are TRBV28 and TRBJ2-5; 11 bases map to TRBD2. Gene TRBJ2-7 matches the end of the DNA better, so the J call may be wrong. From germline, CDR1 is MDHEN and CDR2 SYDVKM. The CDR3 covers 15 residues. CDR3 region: CASSPRTSGLYEQYF. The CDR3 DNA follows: TGTGCCAGCAGTCCCCGGACTAGCGGGCTCTACGAGCAGTACTTC.

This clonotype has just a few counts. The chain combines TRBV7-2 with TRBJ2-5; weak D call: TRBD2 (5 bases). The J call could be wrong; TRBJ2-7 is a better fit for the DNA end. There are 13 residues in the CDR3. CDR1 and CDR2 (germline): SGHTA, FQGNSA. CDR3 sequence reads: CASSLGRVIEQYF. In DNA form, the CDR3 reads TGTGCCAGCAGCTTAGGGCGGGTCATCGAGCAGTACTTC.

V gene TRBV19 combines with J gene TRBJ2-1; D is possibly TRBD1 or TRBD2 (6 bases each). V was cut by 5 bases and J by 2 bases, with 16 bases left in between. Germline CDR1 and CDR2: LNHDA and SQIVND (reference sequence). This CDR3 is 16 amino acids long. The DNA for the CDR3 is TGTGCCAGTAGTCCCCGGGGGCAGGGGACCTACAATGAGCAGTTCTTC. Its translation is CASSPRGQGTYNEQFF.

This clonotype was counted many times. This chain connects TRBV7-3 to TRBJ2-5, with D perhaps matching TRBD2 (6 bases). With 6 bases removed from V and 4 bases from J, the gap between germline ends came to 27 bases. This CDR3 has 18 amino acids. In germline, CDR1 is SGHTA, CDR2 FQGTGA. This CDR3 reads CASRLSGGRLSFTETQYF. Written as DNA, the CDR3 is TGTGCCAGCAGGCTGAGTGGGGGGAGGTTGAGCTTTACAGAGACCCAGTACTTC.

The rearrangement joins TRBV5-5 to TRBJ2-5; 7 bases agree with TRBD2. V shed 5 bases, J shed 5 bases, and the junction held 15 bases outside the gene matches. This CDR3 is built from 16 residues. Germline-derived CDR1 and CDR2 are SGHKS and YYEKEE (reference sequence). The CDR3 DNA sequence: TGTGCCAGCAGTTTGTGGGGGGGGAACAGTTGGGAGACCCAGTACTTC. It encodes CASSLWGGNSWETQYF. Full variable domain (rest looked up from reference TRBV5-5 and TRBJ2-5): DAGVTQSPTHLIKTRGQQVTLRCSPISGHKSVSWYQQVLGQGPQFIFQYYEKEERGRGNFPDRFSARQFPNYSSELNVNALLLGDSALYLCASSLWGGNSWETQYFGPGTRLLVL.

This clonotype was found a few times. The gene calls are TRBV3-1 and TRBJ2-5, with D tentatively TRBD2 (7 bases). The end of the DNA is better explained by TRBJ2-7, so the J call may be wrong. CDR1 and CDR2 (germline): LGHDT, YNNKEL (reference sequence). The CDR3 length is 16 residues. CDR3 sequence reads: CASSQDKGGSSYEQYF. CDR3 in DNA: TGTGCCAGCAGCCAAGATAAGGGGGGGAGCTCCTACGAGCAGTACTTC.

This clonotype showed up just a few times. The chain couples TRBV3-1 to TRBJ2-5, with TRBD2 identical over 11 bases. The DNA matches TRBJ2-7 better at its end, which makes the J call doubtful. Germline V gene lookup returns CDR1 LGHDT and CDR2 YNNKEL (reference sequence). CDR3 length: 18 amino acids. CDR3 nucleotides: TGTGCCAGCAGCCAGGAACTCGGGACTAGCGGTAGCTCCTACGAGCAGTACTTC. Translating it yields CASSQELGTSGSSYEQYF.